This T cell receptor (beta chain) was observed in a study of long-term antiretroviral therapy in people with HIV. Study as a whole: Samples from the earliest time points predate the 2015 immediate-ART recommendation by about a decade. Findings and caveats of the study: Versus controls, repertoires in people with HIV had narrower CDR3 length ranges. Pre-ART-expanded clones dominated the repertoire at all time points.

Each HIV-infected participant was given treatment in the United States. Deletions cut 2 bases from V and 3 bases from J, with 10 bases between. CDR3 length equals 14 residues. CDR1 and CDR2 from the germline V gene are MNHNS and SASEGT. Running of the v3.0 immunoSEQ assay took place at survey level. Assay: immunoSEQ multiplex PCR; the TCRdb copy retains only in-frame clones and omits some. The top ten clones hold 5.1% of a sample with 20,000 to 25,000 clones, around four fifths of them seen once. Of note for this clone: Its target is not known.

The input for sequencing was unsorted PBMCs, taken 3 years after starting antiretroviral therapy. The rearrangement joins TRBV6-1 to TRBJ1-1, with a possible D match to TRBD1 (5 bases). This clonotype originated in a man aged 18 to 29 with HIV. CDR3 in amino acids: CASSEPLGDTEAFF. The CDR3 region has the DNA TGTGCCAGCAGTGAACCCCTGGGGGACACTGAAGCTTTCTTT.